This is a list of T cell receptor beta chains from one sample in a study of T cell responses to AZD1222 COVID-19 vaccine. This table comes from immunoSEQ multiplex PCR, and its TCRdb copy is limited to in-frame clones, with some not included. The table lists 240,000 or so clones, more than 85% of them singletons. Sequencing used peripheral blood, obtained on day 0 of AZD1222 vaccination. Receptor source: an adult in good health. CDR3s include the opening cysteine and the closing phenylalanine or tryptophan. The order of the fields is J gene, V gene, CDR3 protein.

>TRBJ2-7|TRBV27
CASSLESGQGNEQYF
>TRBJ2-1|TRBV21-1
CASSRRSGGASGNEQFF
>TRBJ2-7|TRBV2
CASSGQYEQYF
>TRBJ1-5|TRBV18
CASSQGRLEPQHF
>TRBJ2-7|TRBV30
CAFARTGVREQYF
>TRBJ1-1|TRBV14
CASSQDLYIPAFF
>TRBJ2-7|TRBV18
CASSPARDRGVEQYF
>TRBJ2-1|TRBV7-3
CASSSGGSYNEQFF
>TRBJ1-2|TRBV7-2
CASSVGDRYGYTF
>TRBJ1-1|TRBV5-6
CASSRGLDTEAFF
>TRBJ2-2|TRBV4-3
CASSQGDSHSGELFF
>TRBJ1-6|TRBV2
CATRGQGLGSPLHF
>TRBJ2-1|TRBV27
CASSPGTSGRGEQFF
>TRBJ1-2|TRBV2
CASSEGGRAGYTF
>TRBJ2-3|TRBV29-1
CSARAPGRTITDTQYF
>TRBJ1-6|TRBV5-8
CASSLGETLIHPLHF
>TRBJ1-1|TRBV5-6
CASSLGPGRTEAFF